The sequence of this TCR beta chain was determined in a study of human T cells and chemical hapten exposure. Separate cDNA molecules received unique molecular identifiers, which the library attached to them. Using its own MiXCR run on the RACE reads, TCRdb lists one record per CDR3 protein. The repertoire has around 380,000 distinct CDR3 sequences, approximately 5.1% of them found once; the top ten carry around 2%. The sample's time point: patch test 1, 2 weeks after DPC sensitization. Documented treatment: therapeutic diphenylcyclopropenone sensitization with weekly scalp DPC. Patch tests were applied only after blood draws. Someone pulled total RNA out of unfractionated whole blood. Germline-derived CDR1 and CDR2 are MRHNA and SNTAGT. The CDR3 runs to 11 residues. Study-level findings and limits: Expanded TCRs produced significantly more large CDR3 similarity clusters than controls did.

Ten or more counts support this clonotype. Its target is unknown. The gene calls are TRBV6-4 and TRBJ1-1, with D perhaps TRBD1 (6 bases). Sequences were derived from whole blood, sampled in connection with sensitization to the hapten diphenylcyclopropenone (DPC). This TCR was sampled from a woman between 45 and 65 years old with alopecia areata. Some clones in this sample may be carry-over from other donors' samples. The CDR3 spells CQSAGRGRAFF. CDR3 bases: TGTCAGTCCGCGGGAAGGGGGAGAGCTTTCTTT.